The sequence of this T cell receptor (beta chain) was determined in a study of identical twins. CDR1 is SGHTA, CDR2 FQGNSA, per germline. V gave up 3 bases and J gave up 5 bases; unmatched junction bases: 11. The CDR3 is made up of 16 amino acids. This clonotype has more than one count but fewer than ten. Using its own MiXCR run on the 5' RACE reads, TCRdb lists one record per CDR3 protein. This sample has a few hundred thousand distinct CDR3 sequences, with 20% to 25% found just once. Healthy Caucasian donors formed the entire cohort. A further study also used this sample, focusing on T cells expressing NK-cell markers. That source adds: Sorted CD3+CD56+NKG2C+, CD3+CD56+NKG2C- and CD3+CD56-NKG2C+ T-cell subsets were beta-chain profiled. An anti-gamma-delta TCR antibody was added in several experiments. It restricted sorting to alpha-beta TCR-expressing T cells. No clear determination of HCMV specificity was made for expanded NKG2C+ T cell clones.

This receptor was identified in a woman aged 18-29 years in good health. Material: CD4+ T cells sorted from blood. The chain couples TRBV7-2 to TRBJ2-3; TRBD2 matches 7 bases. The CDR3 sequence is CASSLRAGPRGDTQYF. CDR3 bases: TGTGCCAGCAGCTTGAGAGCGGGGCCCCGGGGAGATACGCAGTATTTT. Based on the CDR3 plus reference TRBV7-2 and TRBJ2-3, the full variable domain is GAGVSQSPSNKVTEKGKDVELRCDPISGHTALYWYRQSLGQGLEFLIYFQGNSAPDKSGLPSDRFSAERTGGSVSTLTIQRTQQEDSAVYLCASSLRAGPRGDTQYFGPGTRLTVL.